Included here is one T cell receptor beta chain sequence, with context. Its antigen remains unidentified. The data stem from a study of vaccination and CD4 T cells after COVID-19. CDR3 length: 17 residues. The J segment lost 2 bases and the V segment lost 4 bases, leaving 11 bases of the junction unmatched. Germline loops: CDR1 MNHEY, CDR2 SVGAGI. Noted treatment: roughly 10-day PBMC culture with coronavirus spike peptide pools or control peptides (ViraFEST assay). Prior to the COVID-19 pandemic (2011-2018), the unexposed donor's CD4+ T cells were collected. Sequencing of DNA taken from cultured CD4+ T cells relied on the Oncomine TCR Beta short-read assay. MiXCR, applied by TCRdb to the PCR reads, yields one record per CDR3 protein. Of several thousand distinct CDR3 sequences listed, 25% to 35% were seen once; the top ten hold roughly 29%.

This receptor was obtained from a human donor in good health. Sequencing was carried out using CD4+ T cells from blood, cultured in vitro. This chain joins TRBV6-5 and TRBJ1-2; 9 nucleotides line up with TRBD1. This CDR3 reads CASSLRQGDSLNYGYTF. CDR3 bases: TGTGCCAGCAGTTTACGACAGGGGGACTCCCTAAACTATGGCTACACCTTC.